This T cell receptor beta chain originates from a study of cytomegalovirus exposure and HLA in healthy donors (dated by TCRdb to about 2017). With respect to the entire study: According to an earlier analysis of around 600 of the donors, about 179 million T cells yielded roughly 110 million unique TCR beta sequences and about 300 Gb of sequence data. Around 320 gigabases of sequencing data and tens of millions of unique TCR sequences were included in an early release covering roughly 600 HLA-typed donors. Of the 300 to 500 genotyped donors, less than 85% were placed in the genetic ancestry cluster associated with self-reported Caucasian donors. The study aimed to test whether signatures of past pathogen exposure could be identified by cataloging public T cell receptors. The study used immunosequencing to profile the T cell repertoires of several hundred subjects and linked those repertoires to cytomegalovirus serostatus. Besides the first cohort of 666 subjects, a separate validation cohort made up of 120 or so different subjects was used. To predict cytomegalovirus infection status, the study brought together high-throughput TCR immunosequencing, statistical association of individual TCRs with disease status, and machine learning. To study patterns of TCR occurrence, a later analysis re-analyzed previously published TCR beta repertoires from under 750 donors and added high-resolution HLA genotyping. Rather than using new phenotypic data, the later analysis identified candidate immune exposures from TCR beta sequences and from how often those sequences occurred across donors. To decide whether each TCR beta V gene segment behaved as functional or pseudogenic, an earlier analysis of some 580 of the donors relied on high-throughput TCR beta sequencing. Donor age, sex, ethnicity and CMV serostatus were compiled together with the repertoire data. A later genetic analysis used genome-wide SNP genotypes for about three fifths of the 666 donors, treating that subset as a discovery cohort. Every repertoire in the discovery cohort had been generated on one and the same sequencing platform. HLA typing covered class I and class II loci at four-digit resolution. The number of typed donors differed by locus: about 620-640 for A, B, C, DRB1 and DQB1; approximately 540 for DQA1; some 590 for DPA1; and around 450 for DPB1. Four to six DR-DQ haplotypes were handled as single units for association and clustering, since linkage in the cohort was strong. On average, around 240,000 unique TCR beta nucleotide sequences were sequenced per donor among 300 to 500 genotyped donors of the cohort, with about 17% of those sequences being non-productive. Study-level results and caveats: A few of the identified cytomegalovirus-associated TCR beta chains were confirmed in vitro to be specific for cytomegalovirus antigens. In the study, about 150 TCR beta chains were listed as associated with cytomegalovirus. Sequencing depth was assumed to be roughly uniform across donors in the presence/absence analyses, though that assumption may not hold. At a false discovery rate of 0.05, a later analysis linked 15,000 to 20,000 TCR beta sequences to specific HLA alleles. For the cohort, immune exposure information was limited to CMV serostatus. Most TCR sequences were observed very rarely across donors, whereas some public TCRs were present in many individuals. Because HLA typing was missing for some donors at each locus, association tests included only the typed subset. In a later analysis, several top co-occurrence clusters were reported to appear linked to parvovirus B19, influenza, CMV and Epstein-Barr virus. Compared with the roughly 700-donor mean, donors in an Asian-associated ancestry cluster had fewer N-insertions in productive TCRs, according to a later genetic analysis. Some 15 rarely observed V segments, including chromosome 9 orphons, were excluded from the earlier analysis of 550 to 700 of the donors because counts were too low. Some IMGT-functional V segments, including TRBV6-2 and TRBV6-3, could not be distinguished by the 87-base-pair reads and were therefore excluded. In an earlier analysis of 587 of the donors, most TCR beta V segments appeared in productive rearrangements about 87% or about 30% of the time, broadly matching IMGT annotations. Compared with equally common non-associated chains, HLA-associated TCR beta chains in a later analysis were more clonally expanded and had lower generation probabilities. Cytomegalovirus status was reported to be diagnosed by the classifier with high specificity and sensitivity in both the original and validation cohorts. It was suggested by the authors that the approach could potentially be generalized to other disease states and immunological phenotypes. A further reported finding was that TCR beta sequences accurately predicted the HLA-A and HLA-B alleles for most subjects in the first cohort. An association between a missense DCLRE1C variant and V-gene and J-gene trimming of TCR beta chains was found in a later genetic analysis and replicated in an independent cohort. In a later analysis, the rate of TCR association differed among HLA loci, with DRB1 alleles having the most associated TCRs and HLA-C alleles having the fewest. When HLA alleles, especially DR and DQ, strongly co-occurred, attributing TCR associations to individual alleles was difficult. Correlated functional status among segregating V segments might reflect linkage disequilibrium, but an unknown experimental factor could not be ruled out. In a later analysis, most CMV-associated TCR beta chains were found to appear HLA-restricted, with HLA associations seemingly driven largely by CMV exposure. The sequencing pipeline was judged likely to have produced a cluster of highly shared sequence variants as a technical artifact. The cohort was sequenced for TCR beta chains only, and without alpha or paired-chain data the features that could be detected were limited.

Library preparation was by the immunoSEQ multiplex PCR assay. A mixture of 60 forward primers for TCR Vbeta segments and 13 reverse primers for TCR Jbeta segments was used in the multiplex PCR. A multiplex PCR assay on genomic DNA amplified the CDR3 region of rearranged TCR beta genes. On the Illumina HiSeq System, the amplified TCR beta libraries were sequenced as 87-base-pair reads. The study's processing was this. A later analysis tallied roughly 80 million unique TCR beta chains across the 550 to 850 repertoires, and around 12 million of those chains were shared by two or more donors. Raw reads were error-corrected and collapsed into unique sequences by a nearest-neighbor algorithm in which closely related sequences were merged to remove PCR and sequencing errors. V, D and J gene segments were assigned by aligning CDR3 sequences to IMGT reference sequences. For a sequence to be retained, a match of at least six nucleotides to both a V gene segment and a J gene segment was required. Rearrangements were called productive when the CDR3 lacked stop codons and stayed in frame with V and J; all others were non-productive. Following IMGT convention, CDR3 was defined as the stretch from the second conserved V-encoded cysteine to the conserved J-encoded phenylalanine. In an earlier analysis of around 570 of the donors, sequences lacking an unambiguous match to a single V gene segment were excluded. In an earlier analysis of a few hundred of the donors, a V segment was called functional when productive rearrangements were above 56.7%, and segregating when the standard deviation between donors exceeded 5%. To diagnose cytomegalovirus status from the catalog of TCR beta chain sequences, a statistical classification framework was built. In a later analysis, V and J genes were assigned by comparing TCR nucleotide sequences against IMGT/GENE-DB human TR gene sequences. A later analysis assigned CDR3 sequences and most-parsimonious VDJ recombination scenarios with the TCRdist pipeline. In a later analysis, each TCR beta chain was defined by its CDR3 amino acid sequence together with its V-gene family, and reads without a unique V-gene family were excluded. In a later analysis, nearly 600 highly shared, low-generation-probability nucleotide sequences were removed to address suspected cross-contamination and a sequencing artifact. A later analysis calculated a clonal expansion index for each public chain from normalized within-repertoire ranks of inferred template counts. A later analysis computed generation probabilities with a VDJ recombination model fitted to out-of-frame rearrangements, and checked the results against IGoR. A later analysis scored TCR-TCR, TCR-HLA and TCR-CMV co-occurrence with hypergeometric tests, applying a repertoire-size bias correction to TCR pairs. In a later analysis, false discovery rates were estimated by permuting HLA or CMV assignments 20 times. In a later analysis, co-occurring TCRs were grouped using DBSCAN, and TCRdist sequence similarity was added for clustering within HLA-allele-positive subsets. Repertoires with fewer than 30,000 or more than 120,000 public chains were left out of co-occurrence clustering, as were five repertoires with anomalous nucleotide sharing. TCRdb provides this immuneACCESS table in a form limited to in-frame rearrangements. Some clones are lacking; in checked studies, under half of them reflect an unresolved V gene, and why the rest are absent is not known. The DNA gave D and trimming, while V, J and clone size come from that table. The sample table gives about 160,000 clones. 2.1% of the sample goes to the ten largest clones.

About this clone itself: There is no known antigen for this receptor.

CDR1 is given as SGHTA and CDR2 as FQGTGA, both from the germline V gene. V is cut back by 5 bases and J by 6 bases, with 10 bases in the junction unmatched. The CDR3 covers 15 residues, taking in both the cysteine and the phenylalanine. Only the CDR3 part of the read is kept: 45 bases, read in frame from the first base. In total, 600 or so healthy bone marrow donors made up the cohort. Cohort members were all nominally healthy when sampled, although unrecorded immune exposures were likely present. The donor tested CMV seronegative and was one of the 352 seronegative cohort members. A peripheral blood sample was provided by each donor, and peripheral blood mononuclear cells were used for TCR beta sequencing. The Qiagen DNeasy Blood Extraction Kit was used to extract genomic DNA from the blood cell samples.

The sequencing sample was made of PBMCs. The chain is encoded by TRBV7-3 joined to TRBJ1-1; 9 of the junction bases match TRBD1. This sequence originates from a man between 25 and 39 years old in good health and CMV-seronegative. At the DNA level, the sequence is TGTGCCAGCAGCCCTACAGGGGGCGCCGGCTCTGAAGCTTTCTTT. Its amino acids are CASSPTGGAGSEAFF. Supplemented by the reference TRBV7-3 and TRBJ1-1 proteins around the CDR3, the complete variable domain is GAGVSQTPSNKVTEKGKYVELRCDPISGHTALYWYRQSLGQGPEFLIYFQGTGAADDSGLPNDRFFAVRPEGSVSTLKIQRTERGDSAVYLCASSPTGGAGSEAFFGQGTRLTVV.